These T cell receptor beta chains were read from a single sample in a study of vaccination effects on CD4 cells after COVID-19. Some clones are missing from TCRdb's copy, which holds only in-frame ones; the method was immunoSEQ multiplex PCR. The sample records approximately 30,000 clones, 55% to 75% being singletons. Which antigens these TCRs recognize remains unknown. This specimen consisted of CD4+ T cells from PBMCs cultured with SARS-CoV-2 spike peptides, obtained before COVID-19 vaccination. These receptors came from a human donor who received a COVID-19 vaccine. Both conserved end residues are part of each CDR3. Each record gives: CDR3 length, V gene, J gene, CDR3 protein.

12	TRBV6-5	TRBJ1-5	CASRGSNQPQHF
12	TRBV19	TRBJ1-2	CASSIRGNGYTF
17	TRBV6-2/TRBV6-3	TRBJ2-7	CASSYLLYTGYSYEQYF
14	TRBV20-1	TRBJ2-7	CSASPGIRSYEQYF
15	TRBV7-2	TRBJ2-4	CASSLDIERGHIQYF
17	TRBV18	TRBJ1-1	CASSRRSPGGPGTEAFF
14	TRBV3-1/TRBV3-2	TRBJ1-3	CASSQGRGRNTIYF
18	TRBV5-1	TRBJ2-7	CASKTSVNPGQGGYEQYF
12	TRBV18	TRBJ1-2	CASSPNKGGDTF
16	TRBV27	TRBJ1-5	CASSLRREGRNQPQHF
15	TRBV7-8	TRBJ2-2	CASSSRWPNTGELFF
14	TRBV6-5	TRBJ2-7	CASSERIGANEQYF
14	TRBV10-3	TRBJ2-1	CAISATQGADEQFF
15	TRBV19	TRBJ2-5	CASSVLTGGGETQYF
14	TRBV29-1	TRBJ1-3	CSVEKASSGNTIYF
13	TRBV19	TRBJ2-3	CASSSAVTDTQYF
14	TRBV9	TRBJ1-2	CASSATGPRYGYTF
14	TRBV11-2	TRBJ2-3	CASSPNVVGDTQYF
13	TRBV7-2	TRBJ2-7	CASSPSEGDEQYF
18	TRBV12-5	TRBJ2-7	CASGLVRRGLVPSYEQYF
18	TRBV15	TRBJ2-4	CATSRTGVLVGTKNIQYF
15	TRBV10-3	TRBJ2-7	CATDDGGLPSYEQYF
16	TRBV18	TRBJ1-3	CASSPDRGKTGNTIYF
14	TRBV7-2	TRBJ1-1	CASSLSGGLTEAFF
13	TRBV6-5	TRBJ1-5	CASRGNSNQPQHF
12	TRBV6-5	TRBJ2-3	CASTANFPSAYF
17	TRBV18	TRBJ2-6	CASSPRRQGGGANVLTF
14	TRBV19	TRBJ2-1	CASSISRAGADPFF
15	TRBV7-8	TRBJ2-7	CASSLGRVRTYEQYF
15	TRBV25-1	TRBJ2-7	CASSDVGLAGDEQYF
15	TRBV5-1	TRBJ2-4	CASSLADRAKNIQYF
16	TRBV3-1/TRBV3-2	TRBJ2-2	CASSHRTGAFVGELFF
12	TRBV3-1/TRBV3-2	TRBJ1-2	CASRSLDYGYTF
11	TRBV10-1	TRBJ2-5	CASSEYETQYF
16	TRBV11-2	TRBJ2-1	CASSFQPGLSYNEQFF
14	TRBV5-1	TRBJ1-1	CASSLGQLITEAFF
15	TRBV3-1/TRBV3-2	TRBJ1-1	CASSQGSLANTEAFF
17	TRBV11-2	TRBJ2-6	CASSLDRGFSGANVLTF
18	TRBV7-2	TRBJ2-1	CASSLGLAGGLSYNEQFF
13	TRBV12-3/TRBV12-4	TRBJ2-2	CASSLGFPGELFF
17	TRBV5-1	TRBJ2-3	CASSWTVAGGGTDTQYF
13	TRBV29-1	TRBJ2-2	CSADRPNTGELFF
14	TRBV19	TRBJ2-7	CASSIETGPYEQYF
15	TRBV9	TRBJ1-2	CASSVSQDSRHGYTF
14	TRBV3-1/TRBV3-2	TRBJ2-7	CASSQVISGYEQYF
16	TRBV7-8	TRBJ1-1	CASSLVPGGRNTEAFF
17	TRBV4-1	TRBJ2-7	CASSQADLGLADYEQYF
17	TRBV5-1	TRBJ2-1	CASSLGATSGGYNEQFF
14	TRBV14	TRBJ1-6	CASTWDRANSPLHF
14	TRBV28	TRBJ1-1	CASSTGGSNTEAFF
15	TRBV19	TRBJ2-1	CASRDSSGRAWEQFF
15	TRBV4-1	TRBJ2-7	CASSPGWVDSYEQYF
14	TRBV11-2	TRBJ1-4	CASSLQVTNEKLFF
13	TRBV7-9	TRBJ1-2	CASSRSDRGGYTF
16	TRBV5-1	TRBJ2-7	CASSLGLAGGRYEQYF
13	TRBV6-2/TRBV6-3	TRBJ2-7	CASSYLRSYEQYF
15	TRBV6-5	TRBJ1-3	CASSLGFFSGNTIYF
15	TRBV28	TRBJ2-7	CASRDGTSGIYEQYF
13	TRBV3-1/TRBV3-2	TRBJ1-2	CASSQPQGDGYTF